This T cell receptor (beta chain) was profiled in a study of cytomegalovirus exposure and HLA in healthy donors (dated by TCRdb to about 2017). With regard to the full study: In an earlier analysis of some 550 of the donors, 276 Gb of sequence data and roughly 100 million unique TCR beta sequences from roughly 200 million T cells were reported. An early release that covered fewer than 750 HLA-typed donors contained about 300 gigabases of sequencing data and tens of millions of unique TCR sequences. Of the 398 genotyped donors, approximately 82% fell in the genetic ancestry cluster associated with self-reported Caucasian donors. The aim of the study was to test whether cataloging public T cell receptors could identify signatures of past pathogen exposure. Using immunosequencing, the study profiled T cell repertoires from fewer than 700 subjects and related those repertoires to cytomegalovirus serostatus. Along with the approximately 620-subject first cohort, a separate validation cohort of over a hundred different subjects was used. To predict cytomegalovirus infection status, the study brought together high-throughput TCR immunosequencing, statistical association of individual TCRs with disease status, and machine learning. In a later analysis, previously published TCR beta repertoires from about 670 donors were re-analyzed and high-resolution HLA genotyping was added so that TCR occurrence patterns could be studied. In the later analysis, no new phenotypic data were used to find candidate immune exposures; instead, reliance was placed on TCR beta sequences and their occurrence across donors. In an earlier analysis of a few hundred of the donors, high-throughput TCR beta sequencing was used to judge whether each TCR beta V gene segment behaved as functional or pseudogenic. Donor age, sex, ethnicity and CMV serostatus were compiled alongside the repertoire data. A later genetic analysis used genome-wide SNP genotypes for about 55% of the 666 donors, treating that subset as a discovery cohort. All discovery cohort repertoires had been generated using a single sequencing platform. HLA typing included class I and class II loci at four-digit resolution. The number of donors typed differed by locus, with roughly 629-640 for A, B, C, DRB1 and DQB1, around 520 for DQA1, under 610 for DPA1, and around 460 for DPB1. Because of strong linkage in the cohort, 5 or 6 DR-DQ haplotypes were treated as single units for association and clustering. Among approximately 370 genotyped donors of the cohort, an average of approximately 240,000 unique TCR beta nucleotide sequences was sequenced per donor, of which roughly 18% were non-productive.

As regards this clone: Its antigen is still unknown. The input lacks base qualities; no much larger clone sits a single base away.

Results the study describes overall, beyond this receptor: Because HLA typing was unavailable for some donors at each locus, only the typed subset was used in association tests. The cohort was sequenced for TCR beta chains only, and without alpha or paired-chain data the features that could be detected were limited. A total of fewer than 200 TCR beta chains were listed by the study as associated with cytomegalovirus. Correlated functional status among segregating V segments might be attributable to linkage disequilibrium, but an unknown experimental factor could not be ruled out. The only immune exposure information available for the cohort was CMV serostatus. In a later analysis, most CMV-associated TCR beta chains were found to appear HLA-restricted, with HLA associations seemingly driven largely by CMV exposure. Cytomegalovirus status was reported to be diagnosed by the classifier with high specificity and sensitivity in both the original and validation cohorts. At a false discovery rate of 0.05, a later analysis linked some 17,000 TCR beta sequences to specific HLA alleles. In a later analysis, several top co-occurrence clusters were reported to appear linked to parvovirus B19, influenza, CMV and Epstein-Barr virus. A further reported finding was that TCR beta sequences accurately predicted the HLA-A and HLA-B alleles for most subjects in the first cohort. Because counts were too low, about 15 rarely observed V segments, including chromosome 9 orphons, were left out of the earlier analysis of about 620 of the donors. The sequencing pipeline was judged likely to have produced a cluster of highly shared sequence variants as a technical artifact. Strong co-occurrence of HLA alleles, especially DR and DQ, made assigning TCR associations to individual alleles difficult. While some public TCRs were present in many individuals, most TCR sequences turned up only very rarely across donors. Because the 87-base-pair reads could not distinguish some IMGT-functional V segments, including TRBV6-2 and TRBV6-3, those segments were excluded. Sequencing depth was assumed to be roughly uniform across donors in the presence/absence analyses, though that assumption may not hold. According to a later analysis, TCR association rates differed among HLA loci, with DRB1 alleles showing the most associated TCRs and HLA-C alleles showing the fewest. According to a later genetic analysis, donors in an Asian-associated ancestry cluster had fewer N-insertions in productive TCRs than the roughly 700-donor mean. A few of the identified cytomegalovirus-associated TCR beta chains were confirmed in vitro to be specific for cytomegalovirus antigens. In a later genetic analysis, a missense DCLRE1C variant was associated with V-gene and J-gene trimming of TCR beta chains, and the association was replicated in an independent cohort. In an earlier analysis of some 500 of the donors, most TCR beta V segments were observed in productive rearrangements about 87% or about 30% of the time, broadly matching IMGT annotations. A later analysis found that HLA-associated TCR beta chains were more clonally expanded and had lower generation probabilities than equally common non-associated chains. According to the authors, the approach could potentially be generalized to other disease states and immunological phenotypes.

V is pared back by 7 bases and J by 2 bases, with 15 bases lying between the germline termini. From its cysteine to its phenylalanine, the CDR3 spans 15 amino acids. Only the CDR3 DNA stays, 45 bases, in frame from base 1. CDR1 is given as MNHNS and CDR2 as SASEGT, both from the germline V gene. The cohort was made up of 650 to 700 healthy bone marrow donors. At the time of sampling, all cohort members were nominally healthy, though unrecorded immune exposures were likely present. The donor tested CMV seronegative and was one of the 352 seronegative cohort members. A peripheral blood sample was provided by each donor, and peripheral blood mononuclear cells were used for TCR beta sequencing. Genomic DNA extraction from the blood cell samples was performed with the Qiagen DNeasy Blood Extraction Kit. The method was the immunoSEQ multiplex PCR assay. For the multiplex PCR, a mixture combining 60 forward primers for TCR Vbeta segments and 13 reverse primers for TCR Jbeta segments was used. The CDR3 region of rearranged TCR beta genes was amplified from genomic DNA by a multiplex PCR assay. The amplified TCR beta libraries were sequenced on the Illumina HiSeq System as 87-base-pair reads. Per the source publication's procedure: In a later analysis, about 80 million unique TCR beta chains were counted across the 650 to 750 repertoires, and roughly 11 million of these chains were shared by at least two donors. To remove PCR and sequencing errors, raw reads were error-corrected and collapsed into unique sequences using a nearest-neighbor algorithm that merged closely related sequences. CDR3 sequences were aligned to IMGT reference sequences to assign V, D and J gene segments. Each retained sequence needed at least a six-nucleotide match to both a V gene segment and a J gene segment. Rearrangements were classified as productive when the CDR3 lacked stop codons and remained in frame with V and J, and all other rearrangements were classified as non-productive. CDR3 was defined by IMGT convention, running from the second conserved V-encoded cysteine to the conserved J-encoded phenylalanine. The earlier analysis of some 550 of the donors excluded any sequence lacking an unambiguous match to a single V gene segment. An earlier analysis of fewer than 750 of the donors called V segments functional above 56.7% productive rearrangements and segregating when the between-donor standard deviation exceeded 5%. A statistical classification framework was built for diagnosing cytomegalovirus status from the catalog of TCR beta chain sequences. In a later analysis, TCR nucleotide sequences were compared against IMGT/GENE-DB human TR gene sequences so that V and J genes could be assigned. Using the TCRdist pipeline, a later analysis assigned CDR3 sequences along with most-parsimonious VDJ recombination scenarios. In a later analysis, each TCR beta chain was defined by its CDR3 amino acid sequence together with its V-gene family, and reads lacking a unique V-gene family were excluded. A later analysis removed 500 to 650 highly shared, low-generation-probability nucleotide sequences to deal with suspected cross-contamination and a sequencing artifact. For each public chain, a later analysis derived a clonal expansion index from normalized ranks of inferred template counts within each repertoire. In a later analysis, generation probabilities were computed using a VDJ recombination model fitted to out-of-frame rearrangements, and the results were checked against IGoR. Hypergeometric tests were used in a later analysis to score TCR-TCR, TCR-HLA and TCR-CMV co-occurrence, with a repertoire-size bias correction applied to the TCR pairs. False discovery rates were estimated in a later analysis by permuting HLA or CMV assignments 20 times. In a later analysis, co-occurring TCRs were grouped using DBSCAN, with TCRdist sequence similarity added in when clustering inside HLA-allele-positive subsets. Repertoires with fewer than 30,000 or more than 120,000 public chains were left out of co-occurrence clustering, as were about five repertoires with anomalous nucleotide sharing. As stored in TCRdb, this immuneACCESS dataset retains in-frame rearrangements with V and J assigned. A fraction of the clones does not appear; measured against another copy, unresolved V genes explain less than half of the discrepancy, and the remainder lacks a known reason. Clone size and the V and J calls come from that table; the DNA yielded D and trimming. This sample gives around 200,000 clones in total; approximately 85% of them show up just once. Under 0.9% of the sample is held by the ten biggest clonotypes.

The sequencing input was PBMCs. The rearranged segments are TRBV6-1 and TRBJ2-1, with TRBD2 perhaps the D gene, on 5 matching bases. This clonotype was sampled from a woman under 30 in good health and CMV-seronegative. The nucleotides are TGTGCCAGCAACGAGGGCCATCTCCCCTACAATGAGCAGTTCTTC. This sequence encodes CASNEGHLPYNEQFF.